This TCR beta chain was identified in a study of T cell repertoires in cytomegalovirus infection (dated by TCRdb to between 2018 and 2020). At the level of the whole study: The HLA type of each donor mattered for the analysis, because public TCR beta signatures pointed to carriage of CMV infection along with the matching HLA type. The investigation overall reported the following: The ex vivo response was dominated by HLA-C-restricted CMV-specific TCR beta clonotypes, and the single most frequent clonotype in two of eight donors was supplied by these HLA-C-restricted clonotypes. Cumulative frequency of public TCR beta family members discriminated carriers of CMV infection plus the relevant HLA type in this cohort and an independent approximately 340-donor cohort.

The CDR3 has 14 amino acids, counting the end cysteine and phenylalanine. Here the CDR3 DNA is all that survives: 42 bases in frame from base 1. V loses 2 bases of germline sequence and J loses 4 bases, and the interval between the two ends is 11 bases. CDR1 and CDR2 are read off the germline V gene as KGHSH and LQKENI. This clonotype has a handful of counts. It has no known antigen specificity. No base quality values were provided; no much bigger clone lies one nucleotide off. Sequencing relied on an Illumina HiSeq 1500. TCRdb ran its own pipeline on the public reads, namely fastp trimming at Q25 and MiXCR clone calling, and kept in-frame beta chains. CDR3 protein duplicates are merged, each entry listing the most common genes and DNA. Counted in this sample were a few hundred thousand distinct CDR3 sequences; roughly an eighth of them appeared once. The ten largest account for 7.5% to 10% of the sample.

Sequencing was performed on PBMCs. Recombination connected TRBV18 to TRBJ1-1, and possibly TRBD1, on 5 matching bases. The TCR comes from a human donor in good health (CMV status not recorded). Some clones in this sample may be carry-over from other donors' samples. The CDR3 region: CASSPMQGRTEAFF. In nucleotides, the sequence is TGTGCCAGCTCACCAATGCAGGGTCGCACTGAAGCTTTCTTT. Reference TRBV18 and TRBJ1-1 proteins supply the regions before and after the CDR3; the full variable domain is: NAGVMQNPRHLVRRRGQEARLRCSPMKGHSHVYWYRQLPEEGLKFMVYLQKENIIDESGMPKERFSAEFPKEGPSILRIQQVVRGDSAAYFCASSPMQGRTEAFFGQGTRLTVV.